This TCR beta chain derives from a study of technical replicates of blood from several donors. Clones were sequenced by immunoSEQ multiplex PCR, and TCRdb holds only the in-frame ones, with some missing. The sample contains 70,000 or so clones, 90% to 95% of which appear only once. Trimming removed 0 bases at V and 2 bases at J, with 12 bases between. The CDR3 spans 15 residues. Germline V gene data show CDR1 as SGDLS and CDR2 as YYNGEE. This clone has a single count. The sequence was obtained from a human donor in good health. Some clones in this sample may be carry-over from other donors' samples. The sample taken for sequencing was T cells isolated from PBMCs. The J gene is TRBJ2-7, the V gene TRBV9; D remains unclear. CDR3 coding DNA: TGTGCCAGCAGCGTAGTATTCGGTGATACCTACGAGCAGTACTTC. Translating it yields CASSVVFGDTYEQYF. The whole variable domain, filled in from reference TRBV9 and TRBJ2-7, reads DSGVTQTPKHLITATGQRVTLRCSPRSGDLSVYWYQQSLDQGLQFLIQYYNGEERAKGNILERFSAQQFPDLHSELNLSSLELGDSALYFCASSVVFGDTYEQYFGPGTRLTVT.